The rows below give T cell receptor beta chains drawn from one sample of a study of cytomegalovirus exposure and HLA in healthy donors. Measured with immunoSEQ multiplex PCR; TCRdb has only the in-frame clones, and not every one. Here the sample spans approximately 150,000 clones, 75% to 90% being singletons. Source material: PBMCs. These receptors originate from a human donor in good health. Both conserved end residues are part of each CDR3. The D gene is left open where the match is weak. A clone size is listed for some rows: how often the clone was seen (once, few, many), or a class if it is expanded.

D gene	V gene	clone size	J gene	CDR3 DNA	CDR3 protein
NA	TRBV2	NA	TRBJ2-1	TGTGCCAGCAGTGGAGGGAATGAGCAGTTCTTC	CASSGGNEQFF
NA	TRBV5-8	NA	TRBJ1-2	TGTGCCAGCAGCCTGCGGCCCGGGGATGGCTACACCTTC	CASSLRPGDGYTF
NA	TRBV25-1	once	TRBJ2-1	TGTGCCAGCAGTGCAGAAAGGACTCATCACTACAATGAGCAGTTCTTC	CASSAERTHHYNEQFF
NA	TRBV10-3	NA	TRBJ1-2	TGTGCCATCAGTGAGGCGCAGGGTGCCGGCTACACCTTC	CAISEAQGAGYTF
NA	TRBV7-8	NA	TRBJ2-7	TGTGCCAGCAGCCTCAGCTCCTACGAGCAGTACTTC	CASSLSSYEQYF
NA	TRBV9	NA	TRBJ2-2	TGTGCCAGCAGCCCCAAAGGGGGGGTAAACACCGGGGAGCTGTTTTTT	CASSPKGGVNTGELFF
TRBD1	TRBV7-6	NA	TRBJ1-3	TGTGCCAGCAGCGTAACCCAGACAGGGGATAGCGCAAACACCATATATTTT	CASSVTQTGDSANTIYF
TRBD1	TRBV6-6	once	TRBJ1-3	TGTGCCAGCAGCCCATCAGTAGGGGGCATGGGGGACACCATATATTTT	CASSPSVGGMGDTIYF
TRBD2	TRBV5-4	NA	TRBJ2-1	TGTGCCAGCCGGACTAGCGGGGGCAACAATGAGCAGTTCTTC	CASRTSGGNNEQFF
TRBD1	TRBV5-6	NA	TRBJ2-7	TGTGCCAGCAGCTTGTCGGGGAGCGGGACAGGGCGAAGGCAGTACTTC	CASSLSGSGTGRRQYF
NA	TRBV6-4	NA	TRBJ2-1	TGTGCCAGCAGTCGAGGGACTGGTAACAATGAGCAGTTCTTC	CASSRGTGNNEQFF
NA	TRBV9	NA	TRBJ2-7	TGTGCCAGCAGCGTCGGGCGGGTCGACGAGCAGTACTTC	CASSVGRVDEQYF
NA	TRBV5-1	NA	TRBJ1-1	TGCGCCAGCAGCTTGGCGGGGAGGGGGAGTAGAGCTTTCTTT	CASSLAGRGSRAFF
TRBD1	TRBV7-2	NA	TRBJ2-4	TGTGCCAGCAGCTCGACAGGGAACATTCAGTACTTC	CASSSTGNIQYF
NA	TRBV27	NA	TRBJ2-1	TGTGCCAGCAGTCCTTTTACTAGAGACAATGAGCAGTTCTTC	CASSPFTRDNEQFF
NA	TRBV5-4	NA	TRBJ2-5	TGTGCCAGCAGCTCGTGGAGGGAGGTTGAAGAGACCCAGTACTTC	CASSSWREVEETQYF
TRBD2	TRBV10-2	NA	TRBJ2-3	TGCGCCAGCAGTGAGTCGGGAGTAGCGGGGGTCAGCGACACAGATACGCAGTATTTT	CASSESGVAGVSDTDTQYF
TRBD2	TRBV5-4	NA	TRBJ2-7	TGTGCCAGCAGCCTCCGACTAGCGGGGGGGACACGCGAGCAGTACTTC	CASSLRLAGGTREQYF
NA	TRBV10-3	NA	TRBJ1-4	TGTGCCATCAGTGGAACGGACAAGGAAAAACTGTTTTTT	CAISGTDKEKLFF
NA	TRBV7-9	NA	TRBJ2-3	TGTGCCAGCAGCTTAATACAGGGAGTATTTGGCACAGATACGCAGTATTTT	CASSLIQGVFGTDTQYF
TRBD1	TRBV7-2	few	TRBJ1-2	TGTGCCAGCAGCTCCCTTGACAGGGTTGCTGGCTACACCTTC	CASSSLDRVAGYTF
TRBD1	TRBV13	NA	TRBJ2-3	TGTGCCAGCAGCTTAGACAGGGGGACAGCCGGTGCGGCCGCAGATACGCAGTATTTT	CASSLDRGTAGAAADTQYF
NA	TRBV2	few	TRBJ1-2	TGTGCCGGCGGGGCTGTTGGTAGTGGCTACACCTTC	CAGGAVGSGYTF
NA	TRBV29-1	NA	TRBJ1-2	TGCAGCGCGACAACTAACTATGGCTACACCTTC	CSATTNYGYTF
TRBD1	TRBV6-1	NA	TRBJ1-2	TGTGCCAGCAGAGAGGGACAGGGGAACTATGGCTACACCTTC	CASREGQGNYGYTF
NA	TRBV5-1	NA	TRBJ1-6	TGCGCCAGCAGCTTGAGGGGCGGATTCGACTCACCCCTCCACTTT	CASSLRGGFDSPLHF
TRBD1	TRBV5-4	NA	TRBJ2-2	TGTGCCAGCAGCTTGGGGGGACAGGGCACGCGGGAGCTGTTTTTT	CASSLGGQGTRELFF